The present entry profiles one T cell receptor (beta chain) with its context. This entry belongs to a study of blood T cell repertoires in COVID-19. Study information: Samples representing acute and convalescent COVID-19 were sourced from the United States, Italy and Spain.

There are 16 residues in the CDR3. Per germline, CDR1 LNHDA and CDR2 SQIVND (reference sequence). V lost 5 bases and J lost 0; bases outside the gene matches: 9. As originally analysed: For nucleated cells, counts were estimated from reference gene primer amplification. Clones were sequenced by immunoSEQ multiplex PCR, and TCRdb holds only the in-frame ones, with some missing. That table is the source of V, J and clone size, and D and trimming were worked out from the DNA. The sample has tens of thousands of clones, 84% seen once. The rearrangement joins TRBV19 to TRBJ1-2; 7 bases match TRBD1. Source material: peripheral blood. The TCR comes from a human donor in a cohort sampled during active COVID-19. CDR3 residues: CASSPWTGLTNYGYTF. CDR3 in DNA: TGTGCCAGTAGTCCGTGGACAGGTTTAACTAACTATGGCTACACCTTC.